The entry that follows covers one TCR beta chain sequence. Clones were read by immunoSEQ multiplex PCR, and TCRdb kept only the in-frame ones, dropping some. The sample contains 30,000 to 40,000 clones, around 90% of which appear only once. This CDR3 is 16 amino acids long. Germline-derived CDR1 and CDR2 are KGHSH and LQKENI. V lost 0 bases and J lost 5; bases outside the gene matches: 3. This sample is drawn from a study of T cell changes during pregnancy in multiple sclerosis. The material was CD8+ T cells from peripheral blood mononuclear cells, obtained in the third trimester of pregnancy. The chain is built from TRBV18 and TRBJ2-3; 12 bases line up with TRBD2. This receptor was taken from a female donor with multiple sclerosis, enrolled in a pregnancy study. CDR3 in amino acids: CASSPPLAGGQDTQYF. The CDR3 DNA reads TGTGCCAGCTCACCACCGCTAGCGGGGGGGCAAGATACGCAGTATTTT. The entire variable domain, with the rest obtained from reference TRBV18 and TRBJ2-3, is as follows: NAGVMQNPRHLVRRRGQEARLRCSPMKGHSHVYWYRQLPEEGLKFMVYLQKENIIDESGMPKERFSAEFPKEGPSILRIQQVVRGDSAAYFCASSPPLAGGQDTQYFGPGTRLTVL.